This T cell receptor beta chain came from a study of T cells in Graves' hyperthyroidism and ophthalmopathy. The hyperthyroidism patients had all been newly diagnosed, and their disease duration was under 2 months. Their ages ranged from 18 to 65 years. V dropped 5 bases and J dropped 14 bases, with 18 bases sitting between them. CDR3 length equals 12 residues. Germline V CDR1 and CDR2: SEHNR, FQNEAQ (reference sequence). Study-level findings and limits: Onset of ophthalmopathy came a median around 6.2 months after the model predicted it. Blood also carried most thyroid clonotypes expanded above 0.001.

This clonotype was found once. Its antigen is unknown. Amplification of TCR beta CDR3 regions was performed using RNA transcripts as template. First-round RT-PCR of the TCR CDR3 relied on the HTBI primer set. TCRdb re-called the multiplex PCR reads with MiXCR, one entry per CDR3 protein. The sample consists of about 46,000 distinct CDR3 sequences, 49% of them appearing once. This chain joins TRBV7-9 and TRBJ1-1; the D is unclear. The TCR originated in a woman aged 50 to 60 with Graves' hyperthyroidism. The sample comprised peripheral blood or thyroid tissue (not recorded which). CDR3 in amino acids: CASSADGNTEFF. In nucleotides, the CDR3 is TGTGCCAGCAGCGCCGACGGGAACACTGAATTCTTT.